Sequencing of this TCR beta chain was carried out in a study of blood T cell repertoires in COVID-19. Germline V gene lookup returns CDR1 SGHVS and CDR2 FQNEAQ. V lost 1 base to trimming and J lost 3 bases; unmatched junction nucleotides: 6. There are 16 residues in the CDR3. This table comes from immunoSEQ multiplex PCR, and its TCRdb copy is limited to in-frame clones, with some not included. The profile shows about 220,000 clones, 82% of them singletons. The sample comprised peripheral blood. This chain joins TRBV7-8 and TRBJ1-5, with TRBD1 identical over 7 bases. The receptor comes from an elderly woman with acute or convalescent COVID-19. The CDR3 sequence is CASSLEGRGDNQPQHF. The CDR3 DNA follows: TGTGCCAGCAGCTTAGAGGGCAGGGGGGACAATCAGCCCCAGCATTTT.